The 23 T cell receptor beta chains in this list originate from one sample, sequenced in a study of early T cells in non-severe SARS-CoV-2 infection. From the 5' RACE reads, TCRdb called clonotypes with MiXCR, one entry per CDR3 protein. The sample yields some 36,000 distinct CDR3 sequences, approximately 6.6% seen once. Sequences were derived from whole blood, sampled at baseline. These receptors were collected from an adult who was a healthcare worker with PCR-confirmed SARS-CoV-2 infection or an uninfected control (not recorded which).

This clonotype was seen repeatedly, ten times or more. J is TRBJ2-3 and V is TRBV7-2, with no clear D. V lost 5 bases to trimming and J lost 0 bases, with 15 bases between them. CDR3 length equals 16 residues. Germline CDR1 and CDR2: SGHTA and FQGNSA. The CDR3 coding sequence is TGTGCCAGCAGCAAGACGGGCGTAACGAGCACAGATACGCAGTATTTT. It codes for CASSKTGVTSTDTQYF.

This clonotype was observed a few times. The chain recombines TRBV11-2 with TRBJ2-1; 8 bases map to TRBD1. Losses at the gene ends were 2 bases for V and 5 bases for J; bases not matched to a gene: 11. CDR3 size: 17 residues. The germline V gene encodes CDR1 SGHAT and CDR2 FQNNGV. CDR3 in DNA: TGTGCCAGCAGCTTAAGACCCTCGGGACAGGTCAACAATGAGCAGTTCTTC. It codes for CASSLRPSGQVNNEQFF.

This clonotype came up many times. This chain links TRBV20-1 with TRBJ2-3; D is unclear. The germline CDR1 and CDR2 sequences are DFQATT and SNEGSKA (reference sequence). The CDR3 sequence is 13 residues long. V was pared by 3 bases and J by 0 bases, with 7 bases between. CDR3: CSARFPSTDTQYF. DNA of the CDR3: TGCAGTGCTAGGTTCCCTAGCACAGATACGCAGTATTTT.

This clonotype was observed at least ten times. The chain is built from TRBV3-1 and TRBJ2-1; 8 nucleotides match TRBD2. With 2 bases clipped from V and 6 bases from J, the junction kept 3 bases outside the gene matches. CDR1 is LGHDT and CDR2 is YNNKEL in the germline V gene (reference sequence). CDR3 length: 14 residues. The chain's CDR3 is CASSQSGSGNEQFF. CDR3 bases: TGTGCCAGCAGCCAAAGCGGGAGCGGCAATGAGCAGTTCTTC.

The sample holds many counts of this clonotype. J is TRBJ2-1 and V is TRBV20-1; 9 bases are shared with TRBD2. Germline trimming cut 3 bases from V and 6 bases from J; bases unmatched to any gene: 6. The CDR3 spans 14 residues. Per germline, CDR1 DFQATT and CDR2 SNEGSKA (reference sequence). CDR3 amino acids: CSASRPAGGNEQFF. Written as DNA, the CDR3 is TGCAGTGCTAGCAGACCAGCGGGAGGCAATGAGCAGTTCTTC.

This clonotype was picked up many times. This chain links TRBV7-6 with TRBJ2-7; TRBD1 aligns across 7 bases. V lost 1 base, J lost 6 bases, and 3 bases stayed unmatched. The CDR3 runs to 13 residues. The germline V gene has CDR1 SGHVS and CDR2 FNYEAQ. CDR3 amino acids: CASSLEGTAEQYF. CDR3 DNA: TGTGCCAGCAGCTTAGAGGGGACAGCCGAGCAGTACTTC.

This clonotype was recorded at least ten times. The J gene is TRBJ1-1, the V gene TRBV7-9; D is unclear. Per the germline V gene, CDR1 is SEHNR and CDR2 is FQNEAQ (reference sequence). The V end lost 2 bases, the J end lost 4 bases, and 11 bases lay between the germline ends. The CDR3 sequence is 14 residues long. In nucleotides, the CDR3 is TGTGCCAGCAGCTTAAGCCCACGATCCACTGAAGCTTTCTTT. Protein product: CASSLSPRSTEAFF.

This clonotype was picked up a small number of times. The chain joins TRBV29-1 to TRBJ1-1; 7 bases are a match to TRBD1. CDR3 length: 13 residues. V lost 7 bases, J lost 0 bases, and 5 bases stayed unmatched. The germline V gene has CDR1 SQVTM and CDR2 ANQGSEA. The CDR3 nucleotides are TGCAGCGCGGGACAGTCCATGAACACTGAAGCTTTCTTT. It is translated as CSAGQSMNTEAFF. The full variable domain, with the rest looked up from reference TRBV29-1 and TRBJ1-1, is SAVISQKPSRDICQRGTSLTIQCQVDSQVTMMFWYRQQPGQSLTLIATANQGSEATYESGFVIDKFPISRPNLTFSTLTVSNMSPEDSSIYLCSAGQSMNTEAFFGQGTRLTVV.

This clonotype occurred a few times. The rearrangement links TRBV28 to TRBJ2-7, with a tentative D call TRBD1 (5 bases). The CDR3 totals 13 residues. Germline V lookup: CDR1 MDHEN, CDR2 SYDVKM. With 5 bases removed from V and 4 bases from J, the gap between germline ends came to 12 bases. The CDR3: CASSRTTTYEQYF. In DNA form, the CDR3 reads TGTGCCAGCAGTAGGACAACTACTTACGAGCAGTACTTC.

This clonotype was picked up a small number of times. The chain has TRBV20-1 and TRBJ2-3, with TRBD2 matching over 11 bases. V lost 2 bases, J lost 3 bases, and 7 bases stayed unmatched. This CDR3 is built from 16 residues. The germline CDR1 and CDR2 sequences are DFQATT and SNEGSKA (reference sequence). The CDR3 DNA reads TGCAGTGCTAGATCACTAGCGGGAGTGGTAACAGATACGCAGTATTTT. Amino acid sequence: CSARSLAGVVTDTQYF.

The chain couples TRBV27 to TRBJ1-1; D is uncertain. The CDR3 totals 16 residues. Trimming left V 4 bases short and J 5 bases short, with 20 bases between. Germline V gene data show CDR1 as MNHEY and CDR2 as SMNVEV (reference sequence). The DNA of the CDR3 is TGTGCCAGCAGTTCAAATCCCGGGAACGGGAGGACTGAAGCTTTCTTT. Residues: CASSSNPGNGRTEAFF.

This clonotype was counted ten times or more. The chain uses TRBV19 and TRBJ1-5, with D uncertain. This CDR3 comprises 14 residues. V shed 3 bases and J shed 5 bases, with 11 bases lying between them. Looked up from germline, CDR1 is LNHDA and CDR2 is SQIVND (reference sequence). CDR3 amino acids: CASSIGQPHQPQHF. The CDR3 nucleotides are TGTGCCAGTAGTATCGGGCAGCCCCATCAGCCCCAGCATTTT.

This clonotype was picked up many times. The chain has TRBV5-5 and TRBJ2-6, with a tentative D call TRBD1 (5 bases). The CDR3 spans 17 residues. Germline V gene lookup returns CDR1 SGHKS and CDR2 YYEKEE (reference sequence). V lost 0 bases and J lost 0, with 10 bases in between. CDR3 sequence (DNA): TGTGCCAGCAGCTTGGCAGGGTCTCACTCTGGGGCCAACGTCCTGACTTTC. Translated, it gives CASSLAGSHSGANVLTF.

This clonotype was seen repeatedly, ten times or more. The chain has TRBV7-2 and TRBJ2-7; D gene uncertain. The CDR3 is made up of 15 amino acids. V lost 1 base to trimming and J lost 2 bases, with 12 bases between them. The V gene's germline CDR1 is SGHTA and CDR2 FQGNSA. The CDR3 nucleotides are TGTGCCAGCAGCTTAGGGGGTAGCTACCCCTACGAGCAGTACTTC. Its protein product is CASSLGGSYPYEQYF.

A few counts support this clonotype. The gene calls are TRBV30 and TRBJ1-2, with no clear D. Trimming pared 3 bases from V and 3 bases from J, leaving 11 bases between. Germline CDR1 reads GTSNPN; CDR2 reads SVGIG (reference sequence). The CDR3 extends over 13 amino acids. In nucleotides, the CDR3 is TGTGCCTGGAGGGGCCGGATTGACTATGGCTACACCTTC. Protein sequence: CAWRGRIDYGYTF.

The chain links TRBV20-1 to TRBJ2-2; D is perhaps TRBD1 (6 bases). Per the germline V gene, CDR1 is DFQATT and CDR2 is SNEGSKA (reference sequence). The CDR3 is made up of 15 amino acids. V gave up 0 bases and J gave up 0 bases, with 8 bases separating them. The CDR3 coding sequence is TGCAGTGCTAGAGATGACAGGTCGAACACCGGGGAGCTGTTTTTT. It translates to CSARDDRSNTGELFF.

This clonotype was observed many times. The CDR3 reads CASSLGAGAKNIQYF. In DNA form, the CDR3 reads TGTGCCAGCAGCTTAGGAGCAGGAGCCAAAAACATTCAGTACTTC. The chain carries TRBV7-3 and TRBJ2-4; D call uncertain. The CDR3 covers 15 residues. Germline CDR1 and CDR2: SGHTA and FQGTGA. V was trimmed by 2 bases and J by 0 bases, leaving 8 bases between them.

V usage is TRBV20-1 and J usage is TRBJ2-2, with D possibly TRBD2 on 6 matching bases. The V end lost 0 bases, the J end lost 8 bases, and 10 bases lay between the germline ends. The CDR3 is made up of 13 amino acids. In germline, CDR1 is DFQATT, CDR2 SNEGSKA (reference sequence). Here the CDR3 DNA reads TGCAGTGCTAGAGATCCAGGGACTGGGGAGCTGTTTTTT. This sequence encodes CSARDPGTGELFF.

This clonotype has ten or more counts. The DNA for the CDR3 is TGTGCCAGCAGCTTACCCCGAGACAGAGCCACCGGGGAGCTGTTTTTT. This encodes CASSLPRDRATGELFF. The chain couples TRBV11-3 to TRBJ2-2, with D possibly TRBD1 on 5 matching bases. The ends were cut back, 2 bases at V and 4 bases at J, with 14 bases in the middle. The CDR3 is made up of 16 amino acids. CDR1 and CDR2 from the germline V gene are SGHNT and YENEEA. The complete variable domain, with remaining parts taken from reference TRBV11-3 and TRBJ2-2, reads EAGVVQSPRYKIIEKKQPVAFWCNPISGHNTLYWYLQNLGQGPELLIRYENEEAVDDSQLPKDRFSAERLKGVDSTLKIQPAELGDSAVYLCASSLPRDRATGELFFGEGSRLTVL.

CDR3 in DNA: TGTGCCAGCAGCCAAAATAACTACGAGCAGTACTTC. As protein: CASSQNNYEQYF. The V gene is TRBV3-1, the J gene TRBJ2-7, with D hard to call. The V and J ends lost 2 bases and 3 bases respectively, with 5 bases between them. This CDR3 contains 12 residues. Germline-derived CDR1 and CDR2 are LGHDT and YNNKEL (reference sequence).

This clonotype was seen only a few times. The V and J genes are TRBV7-9 and TRBJ1-4; no clear D. This CDR3 spans 15 amino acids. Per the germline V gene, CDR1 is SEHNR and CDR2 is FQNEAQ (reference sequence). V was pared by 1 base and J by 3 bases, with 9 bases between. CDR3 sequence (DNA): TGTGCCAGCAGCTTAGAGGCCAGCCCTAATGAAAAACTGTTTTTT. This sequence encodes CASSLEASPNEKLFF. Supplemented by reference TRBV7-9 and TRBJ1-4, the full variable domain reads DTGVSQNPRHKITKRGQNVTFRCDPISEHNRLYWYRQTLGQGPEFLTYFQNEAQLEKSRLLSDRFSAERPKGSFSTLEIQRTEQGDSAMYLCASSLEASPNEKLFFGSGTQLSVL.

This rearrangement joins TRBV20-1 to TRBJ2-1; TRBD2 agrees at 14 bases. Trimming at V came to 5 bases and at J to 5 bases, leaving 5 bases not matched to a gene. CDR3 length equals 15 residues. Germline-derived CDR1 and CDR2 are DFQATT and SNEGSKA (reference sequence). In DNA, the CDR3 is TGCAGTGCTCAGACTAGCGGGAGGGGAAACAATGAGCAGTTCTTC. Amino acid sequence: CSAQTSGRGNNEQFF.

This chain connects TRBV12-3 or TRBV12-4 to TRBJ2-7, with TRBD2 matching 8 bases. The length of the CDR3 is 14 residues. V was pared by 3 bases and J by 2 bases, with 3 bases of the junction left unmatched. In DNA form, the CDR3 reads TGTGCCAGCAGTTTGGCGGGAGGCCCCTACGAGCAGTACTTC. Amino acids: CASSLAGGPYEQYF.